The clone carrying this T cell receptor (beta chain) has a handful of counts. The target antigen is unknown. The data were obtained in a study of tumour-infiltrating T cells in Burkitt lymphoma. Turning to the study itself: The Burkitt lymphoma cohort spanned all epidemiological subtypes.

The CDR3 extends over 16 amino acids. Germline V gene lookup returns CDR1 SGHTA and CDR2 FQGNSA. Trimming cost V 0 bases and J 2 bases; bases outside gene matches: 6. Study results and caveats: Several public clonotypes recurred in numerous Burkitt lymphoma patients.

TCRdb's copy holds only in-frame clones and misses some; the assay was immunoSEQ multiplex PCR. The table includes about 3,300 clones, about an eighth detected once. The chain links TRBV7-2 to TRBJ2-7; 8 bases are a match to TRBD1. Sequencing was carried out using tumor tissue. This receptor was taken from a human donor with Burkitt lymphoma. The CDR3 DNA follows: TGTGCCAGCAGCTTAGCCGGAGGACAGGGCCCCTACGAGCAGTACTTC. This gives the protein CASSLAGGQGPYEQYF.